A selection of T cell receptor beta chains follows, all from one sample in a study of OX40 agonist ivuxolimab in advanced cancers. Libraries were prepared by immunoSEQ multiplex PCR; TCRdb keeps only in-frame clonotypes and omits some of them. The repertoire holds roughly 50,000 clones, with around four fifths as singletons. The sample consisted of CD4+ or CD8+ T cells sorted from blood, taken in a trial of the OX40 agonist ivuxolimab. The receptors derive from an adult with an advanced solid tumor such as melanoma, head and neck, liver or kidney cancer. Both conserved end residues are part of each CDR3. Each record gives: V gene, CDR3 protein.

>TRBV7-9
CASSLAGGQSGGYTF
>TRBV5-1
CASSLGRQSSYEQYF
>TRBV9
CASSAAPEYEQFF
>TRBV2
CASSEKRYEAFF
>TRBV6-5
CASSLSGREAFF
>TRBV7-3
CASSQGGSGGYNEQFF
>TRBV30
CAGGKGSFSGNTIYF
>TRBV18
CASSLGTAIYEQYF
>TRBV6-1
CASTTSGNTGELFF
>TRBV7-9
CASRLLSGAFYNEQFF
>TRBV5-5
CASSLAGTVGNEQFF
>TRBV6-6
CASSRFGDQETQYF
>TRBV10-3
CAIRPGLAGGDSTDTQYF
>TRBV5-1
CASSLQGTSRGDTQYF
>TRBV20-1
CSAGTYEQYF
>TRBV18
CASSPQQAQGETQYF
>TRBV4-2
CASSQVITSGNEQFF
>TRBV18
CASGREGTDTQYF
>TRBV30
CAWSPGYNQPQHF
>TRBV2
CASSEMGAAEQYF
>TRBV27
CASSLFLGYEQYF
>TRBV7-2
CASSPTGGGSTDTQYF
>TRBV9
CASSVEWGSQDNEQFF
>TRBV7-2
CASRHLPVLSTDTQYF
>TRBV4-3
CASSLLLFTGELFF
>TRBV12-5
CASGLTLPASRQFF
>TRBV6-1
CASSTQGNSNQPQHF
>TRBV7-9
CASSVRDGTNEKLFF
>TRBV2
CASSEGQGWGSYEQYF
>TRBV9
CASSSGLAGFTDTQYF
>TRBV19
CASSTRDRIYGYTF
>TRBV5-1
CASSSGTTPTDTQYF
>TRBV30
CAWSGQGNTIYF